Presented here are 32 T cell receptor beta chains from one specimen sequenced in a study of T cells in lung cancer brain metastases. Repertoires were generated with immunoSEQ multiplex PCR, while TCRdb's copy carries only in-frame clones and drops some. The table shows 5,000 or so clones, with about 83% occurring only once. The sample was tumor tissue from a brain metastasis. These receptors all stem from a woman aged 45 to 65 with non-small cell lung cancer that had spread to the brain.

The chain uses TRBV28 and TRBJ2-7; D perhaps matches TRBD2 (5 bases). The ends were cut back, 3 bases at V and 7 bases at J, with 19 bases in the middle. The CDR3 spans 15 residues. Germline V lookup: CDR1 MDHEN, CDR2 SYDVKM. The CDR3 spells CASSLIGQRLGEQYF. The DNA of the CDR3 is TGTGCCAGCAGTTTGATTGGGCAGCGGTTGGGGGAGCAGTACTTC.

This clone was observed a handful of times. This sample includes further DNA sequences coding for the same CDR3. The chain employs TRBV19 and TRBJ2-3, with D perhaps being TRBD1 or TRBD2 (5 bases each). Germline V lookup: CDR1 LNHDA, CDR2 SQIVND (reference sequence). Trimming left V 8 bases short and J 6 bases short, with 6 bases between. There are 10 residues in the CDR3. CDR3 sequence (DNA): TGTGCCAGTGAGGGGGATACGCAGTATTTT. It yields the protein CASEGDTQYF.

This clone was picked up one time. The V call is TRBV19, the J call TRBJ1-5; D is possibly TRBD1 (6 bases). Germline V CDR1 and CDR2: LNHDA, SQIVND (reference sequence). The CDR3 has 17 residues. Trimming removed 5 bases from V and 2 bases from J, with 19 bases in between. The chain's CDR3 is CASSPSRGIWGNQPQHF. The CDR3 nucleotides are TGTGCCAGTAGTCCGAGCAGGGGAATTTGGGGCAATCAGCCCCAGCATTTT.

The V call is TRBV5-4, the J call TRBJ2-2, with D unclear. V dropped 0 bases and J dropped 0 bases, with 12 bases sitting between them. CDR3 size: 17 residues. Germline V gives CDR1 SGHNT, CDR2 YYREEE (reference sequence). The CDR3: CASSLEGGFSNTGELFF. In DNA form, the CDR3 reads TGTGCCAGCAGCTTGGAAGGCGGTTTCTCGAACACCGGGGAGCTGTTTTTT.

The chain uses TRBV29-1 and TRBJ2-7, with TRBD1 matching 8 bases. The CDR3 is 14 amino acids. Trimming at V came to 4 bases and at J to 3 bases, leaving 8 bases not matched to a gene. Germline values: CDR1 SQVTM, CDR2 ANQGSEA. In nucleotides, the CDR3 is TGCAGCGTTGTGAGCAGGACAGGGCGCTACGAGCAGTACTTC. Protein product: CSVVSRTGRYEQYF.

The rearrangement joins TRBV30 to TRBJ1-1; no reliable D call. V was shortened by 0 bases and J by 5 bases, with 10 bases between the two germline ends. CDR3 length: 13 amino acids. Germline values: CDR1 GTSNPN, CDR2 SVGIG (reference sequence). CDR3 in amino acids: CAWSVAGSTEAFF. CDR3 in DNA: TGTGCCTGGAGTGTTGCGGGGTCTACTGAAGCTTTCTTT.

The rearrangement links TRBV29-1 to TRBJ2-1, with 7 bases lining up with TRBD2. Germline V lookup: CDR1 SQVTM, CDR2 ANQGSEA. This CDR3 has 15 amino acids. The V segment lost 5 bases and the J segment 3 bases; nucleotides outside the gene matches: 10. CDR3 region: CSVLGRESSYNEQFF. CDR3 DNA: TGCAGCGTTTTAGGGCGGGAGTCTAGCTACAATGAGCAGTTCTTC.

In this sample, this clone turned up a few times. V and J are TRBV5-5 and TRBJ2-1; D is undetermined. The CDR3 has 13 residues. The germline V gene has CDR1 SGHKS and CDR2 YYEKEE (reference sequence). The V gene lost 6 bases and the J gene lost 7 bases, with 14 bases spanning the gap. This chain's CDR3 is CASKSEEQNEQFF. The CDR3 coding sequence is TGTGCCAGCAAATCCGAGGAGCAGAATGAGCAGTTCTTC.

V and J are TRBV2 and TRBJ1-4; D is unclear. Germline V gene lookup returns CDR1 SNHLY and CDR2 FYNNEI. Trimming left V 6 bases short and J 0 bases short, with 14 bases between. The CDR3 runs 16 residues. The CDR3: CASSAEWVATNEKLFF. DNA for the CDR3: TGTGCCAGCAGCGCCGAGTGGGTAGCAACTAATGAAAAACTGTTTTTT.

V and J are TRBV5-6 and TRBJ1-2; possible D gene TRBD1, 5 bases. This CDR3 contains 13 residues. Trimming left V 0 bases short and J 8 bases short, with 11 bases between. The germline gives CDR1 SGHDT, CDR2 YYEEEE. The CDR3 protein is CASSLVGEYGYTF. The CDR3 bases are TGTGCCAGCAGCTTGGTGGGGGAATACGGCTACACCTTC.

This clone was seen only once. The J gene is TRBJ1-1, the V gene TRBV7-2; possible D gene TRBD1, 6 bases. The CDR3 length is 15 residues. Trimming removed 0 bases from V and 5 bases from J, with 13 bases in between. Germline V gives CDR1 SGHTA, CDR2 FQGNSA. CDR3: CASSLARGRGTEAFF. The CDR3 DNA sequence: TGTGCCAGCAGCTTAGCGCGGGGTAGGGGGACTGAAGCTTTCTTT.

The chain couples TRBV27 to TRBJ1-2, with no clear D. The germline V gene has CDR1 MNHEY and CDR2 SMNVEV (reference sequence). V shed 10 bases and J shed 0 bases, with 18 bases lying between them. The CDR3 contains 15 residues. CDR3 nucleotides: TGTGCCACCTCTACCGTACTCGGGCCTAACTATGGCTACACCTTC. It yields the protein CATSTVLGPNYGYTF.

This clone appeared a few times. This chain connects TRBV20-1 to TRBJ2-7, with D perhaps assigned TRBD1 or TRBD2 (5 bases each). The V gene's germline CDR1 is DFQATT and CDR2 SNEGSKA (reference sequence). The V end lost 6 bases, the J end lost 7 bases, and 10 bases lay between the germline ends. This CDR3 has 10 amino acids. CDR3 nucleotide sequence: TGCAGTGCCCCGGGGCGGGAGCAGTACTTC. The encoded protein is CSAPGREQYF.

Written as DNA, the CDR3 is TGTGCCAGCAGCCAAGGGGTCAAAGATGCGAACTATGGCTACACCTTC. Protein product: CASSQGVKDANYGYTF. The rearrangement links TRBV4-2 to TRBJ1-2, with D unresolved. V dropped 1 base and J dropped 2 bases, with 14 bases sitting between them. The CDR3 loop spans 16 amino acids. CDR1 is LGHNA, CDR2 YNFKEQ, per germline.

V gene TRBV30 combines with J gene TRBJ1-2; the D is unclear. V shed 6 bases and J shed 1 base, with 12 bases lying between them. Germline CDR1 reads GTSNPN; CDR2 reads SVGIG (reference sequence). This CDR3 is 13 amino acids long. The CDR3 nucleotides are TGTGCCTGTCCCCCCGGGGATAACTATGGCTACACCTTC. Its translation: CACPPGDNYGYTF.

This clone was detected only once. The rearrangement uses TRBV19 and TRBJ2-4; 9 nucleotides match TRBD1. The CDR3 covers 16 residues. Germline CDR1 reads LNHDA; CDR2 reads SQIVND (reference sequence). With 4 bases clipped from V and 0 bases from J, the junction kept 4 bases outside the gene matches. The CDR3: CASSNTGGLAKNIQYF. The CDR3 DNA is TGTGCCAGTAGTAATACAGGGGGCCTAGCCAAAAACATTCAGTACTTC.

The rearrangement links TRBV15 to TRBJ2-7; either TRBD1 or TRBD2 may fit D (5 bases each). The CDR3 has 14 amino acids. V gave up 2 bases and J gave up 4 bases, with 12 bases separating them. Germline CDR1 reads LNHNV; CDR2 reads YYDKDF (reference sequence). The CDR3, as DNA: TGTGCCACCAGCAGATCTAGCCAGGGATACGAGCAGTACTTC. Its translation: CATSRSSQGYEQYF.

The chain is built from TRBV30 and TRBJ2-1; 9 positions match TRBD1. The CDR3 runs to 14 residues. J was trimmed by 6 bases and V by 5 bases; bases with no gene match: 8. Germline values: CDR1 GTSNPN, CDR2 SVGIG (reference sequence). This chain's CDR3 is CAWGPMTGGNEQFF. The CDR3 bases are TGTGCCTGGGGACCGATGACAGGGGGCAATGAGCAGTTCTTC.

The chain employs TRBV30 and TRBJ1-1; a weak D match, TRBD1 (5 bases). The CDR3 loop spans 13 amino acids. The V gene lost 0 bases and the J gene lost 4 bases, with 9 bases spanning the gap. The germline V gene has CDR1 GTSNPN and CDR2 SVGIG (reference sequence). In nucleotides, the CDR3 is TGTGCCTGGAGTGTCGGGGGTCGCACTGAAGCTTTCTTT. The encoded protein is CAWSVGGRTEAFF.

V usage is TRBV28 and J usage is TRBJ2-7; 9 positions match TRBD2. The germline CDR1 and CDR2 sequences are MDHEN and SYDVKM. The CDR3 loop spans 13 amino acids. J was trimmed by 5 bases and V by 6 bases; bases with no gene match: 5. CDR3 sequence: CASRASGTDEQYF. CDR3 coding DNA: TGTGCCAGCAGGGCTAGCGGGACCGACGAGCAGTACTTC.

The CDR3 sequence is CASNPGRGQPQHF. The CDR3 DNA reads TGTGCCAGCAATCCAGGGAGGGGTCAGCCCCAGCATTTT. The chain combines TRBV6-1 with TRBJ1-5; D is possibly TRBD1 (5 bases). The germline gives CDR1 MNHNS, CDR2 SASEGT. The V end was cut by 7 bases, the J end by 6 bases, with 13 bases between. The length of the CDR3 is 13 residues.

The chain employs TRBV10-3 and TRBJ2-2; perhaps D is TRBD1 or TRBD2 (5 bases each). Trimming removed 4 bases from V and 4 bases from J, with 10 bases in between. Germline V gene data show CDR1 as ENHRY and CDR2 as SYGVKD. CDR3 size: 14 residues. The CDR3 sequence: CAISVSGTTGELFF. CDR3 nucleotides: TGTGCCATCAGTGTTTCAGGGACCACCGGGGAGCTGTTTTTT.

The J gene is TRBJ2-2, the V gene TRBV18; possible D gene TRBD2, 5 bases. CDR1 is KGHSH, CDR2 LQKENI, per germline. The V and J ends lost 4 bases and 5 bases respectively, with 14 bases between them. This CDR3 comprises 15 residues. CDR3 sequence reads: CASSLGGFSTGELFF. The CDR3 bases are TGTGCCAGCTCACTCGGAGGCTTTTCTACCGGGGAGCTGTTTTTT.

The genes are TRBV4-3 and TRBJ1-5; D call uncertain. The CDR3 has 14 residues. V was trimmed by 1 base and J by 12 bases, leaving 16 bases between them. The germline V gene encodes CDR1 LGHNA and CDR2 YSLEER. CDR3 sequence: CASSQVLGLRGQHF. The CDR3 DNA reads TGCGCCAGCAGCCAAGTCCTCGGCTTAAGAGGCCAGCATTTT.

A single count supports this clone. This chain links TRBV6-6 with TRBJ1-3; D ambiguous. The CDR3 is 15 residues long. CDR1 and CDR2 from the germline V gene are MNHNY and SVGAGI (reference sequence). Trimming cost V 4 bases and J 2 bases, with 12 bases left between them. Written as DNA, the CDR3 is TGTGCCAGCAGTTTGGGAACACGGACTGGAAACACCATATATTTT. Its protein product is CASSLGTRTGNTIYF.

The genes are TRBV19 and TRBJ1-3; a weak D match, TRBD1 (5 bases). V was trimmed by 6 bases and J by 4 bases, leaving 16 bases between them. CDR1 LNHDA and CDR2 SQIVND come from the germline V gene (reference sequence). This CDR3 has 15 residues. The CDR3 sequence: CASRPDRVSGNTIYF. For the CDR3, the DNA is TGTGCCAGTAGGCCAGACAGAGTCTCAGGAAACACCATATATTTT.

The CDR3 protein is CASSRDLTTGWFF. The DNA for the CDR3 is TGTGCCAGCAGTCGCGACCTAACGACAGGGTGGTTCTTT. The genes are TRBV6-5 and TRBJ1-1; 7 bases align to TRBD1. V gave up 5 bases and J gave up 14 bases; unmatched junction bases: 14. This CDR3 is 13 amino acids long. Per germline, CDR1 MNHEY and CDR2 SVGAGI.

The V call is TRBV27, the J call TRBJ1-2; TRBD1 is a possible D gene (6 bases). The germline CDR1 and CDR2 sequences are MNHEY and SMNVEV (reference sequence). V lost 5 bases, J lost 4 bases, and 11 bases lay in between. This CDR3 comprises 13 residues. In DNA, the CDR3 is TGTGCCAGCAGTAGGGGGGCCTTCTATGGCTACACCTTC. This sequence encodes CASSRGAFYGYTF.

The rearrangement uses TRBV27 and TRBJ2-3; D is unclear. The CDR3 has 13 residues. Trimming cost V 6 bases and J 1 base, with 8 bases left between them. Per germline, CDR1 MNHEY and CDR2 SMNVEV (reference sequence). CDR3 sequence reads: CASSLPGTDTQYF. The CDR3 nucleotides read TGTGCCAGCAGCCTACCGGGCACAGATACGCAGTATTTT.

CDR3 nucleotide sequence: TGTGCCAGCACTTTGTCGTCAGTAGATACGCAGTATTTT. It encodes CASTLSSVDTQYF. This chain connects TRBV2 to TRBJ2-3, with D hard to call. V was cut by 7 bases and J by 5 bases, with 13 bases left in between. CDR3 length: 13 residues. Germline V CDR1 and CDR2: SNHLY, FYNNEI.

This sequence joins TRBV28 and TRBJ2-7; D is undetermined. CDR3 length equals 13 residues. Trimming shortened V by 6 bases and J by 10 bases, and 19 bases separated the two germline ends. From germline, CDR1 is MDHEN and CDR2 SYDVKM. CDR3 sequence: CASRIPNGYGQYF. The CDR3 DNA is TGTGCCAGCAGAATCCCAAACGGCTACGGACAGTACTTC.

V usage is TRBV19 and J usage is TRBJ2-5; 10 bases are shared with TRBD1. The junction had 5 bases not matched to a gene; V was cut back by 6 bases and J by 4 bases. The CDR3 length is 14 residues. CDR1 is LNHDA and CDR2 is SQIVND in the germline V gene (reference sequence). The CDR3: CASSPTGGRETQYF. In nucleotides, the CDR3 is TGTGCCAGTAGCCCGACAGGGGGCAGAGAGACCCAGTACTTC.